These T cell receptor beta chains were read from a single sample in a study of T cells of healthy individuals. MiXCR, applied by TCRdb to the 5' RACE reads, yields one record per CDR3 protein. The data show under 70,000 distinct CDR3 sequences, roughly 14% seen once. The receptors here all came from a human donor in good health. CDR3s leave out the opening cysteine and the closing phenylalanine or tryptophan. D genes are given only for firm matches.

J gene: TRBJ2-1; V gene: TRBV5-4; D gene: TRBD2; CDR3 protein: ASSFPSGGPGEF
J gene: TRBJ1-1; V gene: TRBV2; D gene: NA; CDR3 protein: ASRADRPGTEAF
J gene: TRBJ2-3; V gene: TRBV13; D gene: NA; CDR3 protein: ASRLTSTDTQY
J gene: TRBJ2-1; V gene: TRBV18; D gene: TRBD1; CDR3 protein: ASGQGKEVWDEQF
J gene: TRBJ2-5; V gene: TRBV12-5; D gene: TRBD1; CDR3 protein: ASGEDRVGETQY
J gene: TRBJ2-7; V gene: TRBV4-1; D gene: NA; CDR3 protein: ASSQVETGSYEQY
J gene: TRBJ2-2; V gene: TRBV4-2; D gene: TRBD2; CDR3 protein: ASSQGGLAGVANTGELF
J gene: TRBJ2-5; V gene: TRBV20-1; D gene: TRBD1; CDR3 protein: SAKTGYGGGVLQETQY
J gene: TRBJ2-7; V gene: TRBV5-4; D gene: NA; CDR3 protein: ASSLEGLSYEQY
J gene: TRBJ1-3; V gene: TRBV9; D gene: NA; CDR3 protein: ASSPITSGNTIY
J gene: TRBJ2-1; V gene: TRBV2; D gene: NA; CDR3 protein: ASDRDLGSPPNEQF
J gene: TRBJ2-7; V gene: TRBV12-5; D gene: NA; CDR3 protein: ASGKELGPYEQY
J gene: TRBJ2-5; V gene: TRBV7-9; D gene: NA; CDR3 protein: ASSSPGHLETQY
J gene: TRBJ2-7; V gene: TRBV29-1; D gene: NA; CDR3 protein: SVGGASYEQY
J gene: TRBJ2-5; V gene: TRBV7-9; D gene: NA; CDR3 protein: ASSLGIGDTGRQY
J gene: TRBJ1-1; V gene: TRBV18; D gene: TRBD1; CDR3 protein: ASSPGQEGNTEAF
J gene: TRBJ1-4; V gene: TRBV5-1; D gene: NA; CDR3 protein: ASCTGTSRSEKLF
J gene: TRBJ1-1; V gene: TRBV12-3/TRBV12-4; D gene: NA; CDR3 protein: ASSLMMNTEAF
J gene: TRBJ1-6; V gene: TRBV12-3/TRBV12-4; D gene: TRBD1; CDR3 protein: ASRDSVNSPLH
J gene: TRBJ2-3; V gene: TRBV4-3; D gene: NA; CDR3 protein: ASSKGVAVLREDTQY
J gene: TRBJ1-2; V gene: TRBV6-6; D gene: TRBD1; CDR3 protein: ASSHPGQDNYGYT
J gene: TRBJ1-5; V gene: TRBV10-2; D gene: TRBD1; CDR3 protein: ASSGQGNQPQH
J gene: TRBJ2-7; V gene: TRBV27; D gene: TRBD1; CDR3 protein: ASSPGTGAYGKQY
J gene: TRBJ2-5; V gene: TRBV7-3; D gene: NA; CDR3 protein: ASSLLGEETQY
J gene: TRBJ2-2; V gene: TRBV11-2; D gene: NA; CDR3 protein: ASSLGGTGELF
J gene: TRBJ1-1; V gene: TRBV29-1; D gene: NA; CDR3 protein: SGLGGIGEAF
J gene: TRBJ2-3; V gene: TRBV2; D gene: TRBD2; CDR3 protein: ASRRWREDSFTDTQY
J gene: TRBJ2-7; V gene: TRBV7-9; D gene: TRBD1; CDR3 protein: ASSFDRVFDYEQY
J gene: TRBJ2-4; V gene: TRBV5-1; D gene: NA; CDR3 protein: ASSLSPYQAKNIQY
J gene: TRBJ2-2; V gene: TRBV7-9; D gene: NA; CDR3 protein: ASSLVGSNTGELF
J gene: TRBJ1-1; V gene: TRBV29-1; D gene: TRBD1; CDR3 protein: SVEYRGTEAF
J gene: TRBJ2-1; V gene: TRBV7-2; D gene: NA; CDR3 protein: ASSPRRLDADEQF
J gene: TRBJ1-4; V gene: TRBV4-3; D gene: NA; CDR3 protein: ASSQDFRVEKLF